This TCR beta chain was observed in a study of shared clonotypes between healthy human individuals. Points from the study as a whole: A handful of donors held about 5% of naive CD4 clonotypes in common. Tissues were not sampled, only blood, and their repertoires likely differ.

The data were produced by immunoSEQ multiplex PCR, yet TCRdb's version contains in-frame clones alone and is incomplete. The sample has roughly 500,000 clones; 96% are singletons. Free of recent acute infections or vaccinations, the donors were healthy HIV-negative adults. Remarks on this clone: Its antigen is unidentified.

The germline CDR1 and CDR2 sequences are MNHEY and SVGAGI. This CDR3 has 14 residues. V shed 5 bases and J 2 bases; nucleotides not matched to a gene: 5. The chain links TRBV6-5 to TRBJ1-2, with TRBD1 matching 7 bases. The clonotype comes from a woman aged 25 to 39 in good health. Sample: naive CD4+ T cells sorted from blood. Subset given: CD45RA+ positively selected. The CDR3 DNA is TGTGCCAGCAGTCGACAGGGCCTAAACTATGGCTACACCTTC. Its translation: CASSRQGLNYGYTF.